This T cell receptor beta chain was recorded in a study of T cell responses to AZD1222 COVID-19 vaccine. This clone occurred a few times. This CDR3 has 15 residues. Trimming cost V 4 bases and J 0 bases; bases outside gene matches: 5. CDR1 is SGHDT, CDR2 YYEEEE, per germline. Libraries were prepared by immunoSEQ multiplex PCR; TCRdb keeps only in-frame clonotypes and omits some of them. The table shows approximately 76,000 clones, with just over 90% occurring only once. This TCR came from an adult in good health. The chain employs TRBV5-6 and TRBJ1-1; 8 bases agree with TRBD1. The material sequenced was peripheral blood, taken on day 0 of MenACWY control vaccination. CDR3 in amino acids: CASSLGQAMNTEAFF. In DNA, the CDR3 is TGTGCCAGCAGCCTGGGACAGGCTATGAACACTGAAGCTTTCTTT.